The 14 T cell receptor beta chains presented below share a single source sample, sequenced in a study of shared clonotypes between healthy human individuals (dated by TCRdb to about 2020). Libraries were made using the immunoSEQ multiplex PCR assay. TCRdb obtained this table from immuneACCESS and retained in-frame rearrangements with V and J assigned. These tables miss some clones; where compared with another copy, unresolved V genes account for less than half of the shortfall, and the remainder is unexplained. For this sample the table gives roughly 2.4 million clones, of which almost 96% were detected only once. The top ten clonotypes cover 0.1% to 0.15% of the sample. The material sequenced was naive CD4+ T cells sorted from blood. The intended sense of this specimen's cell subset or site label: CD45RA+ positively selected. The source of these receptors is a man aged 18 to 29 in good health.

The CDR3 DNA follows: TGCGCCAGCAGCTTGGTAGCACTAGCGGGAGGAGGTACCGGGGAGCTGTTTTTT. It codes for CASSLVALAGGGTGELFF. J is TRBJ2-2 and V is TRBV5-1; 12 bases map to TRBD2. Losses at the gene ends were 0 bases for V and 5 bases for J; bases not matched to a gene: 8. The length of the CDR3 is 18 residues. Germline V gene sequence: CDR1 SGHRS, CDR2 YFSETQ.

The V and J genes are TRBV2 and TRBJ2-6; D gene uncertain. This CDR3 comprises 15 residues. The germline V gene has CDR1 SNHLY and CDR2 FYNNEI. V lost 5 bases, J lost 0 bases, and 8 bases lay in between. The CDR3 DNA is TGTGCCAGCAGTTCTACCCCCTCTGGGGCCAACGTCCTGACTTTC. It specifies CASSSTPSGANVLTF.

The V call is TRBV5-1, the J call TRBJ2-7; D gene ambiguous. Trimming stripped 0 bases from V and 6 bases from J, with 10 bases between. The CDR3 is 13 amino acids. CDR1 is SGHRS, CDR2 YFSETQ, per germline. This CDR3 is CASSLDFGSEQYF. In nucleotides, the CDR3 is TGCGCCAGCAGCTTGGATTTCGGATCCGAGCAGTACTTC.

The chain recombines TRBV7-2 with TRBJ1-2, with TRBD1 matching 8 bases. CDR1 and CDR2 (germline): SGHTA, FQGNSA. V gave up 4 bases and J gave up 4 bases; unmatched junction bases: 8. The CDR3 runs to 15 residues. The CDR3 DNA follows: TGTGCCAGCAGCTCCCAGCAGGGGGCAGGCTATGGCTACACCTTC. As protein: CASSSQQGAGYGYTF. Combining the CDR3 with reference TRBV7-2 and TRBJ1-2 gives the whole variable domain GAGVSQSPSNKVTEKGKDVELRCDPISGHTALYWYRQSLGQGLEFLIYFQGNSAPDKSGLPSDRFSAERTGGSVSTLTIQRTQQEDSAVYLCASSSQQGAGYGYTFGSGTRLTVV.

This clone showed up just once. This chain joins TRBV19 and TRBJ2-3; TRBD2 matches 8 bases. Germline V gene sequence: CDR1 LNHDA, CDR2 SQIVND (reference sequence). The CDR3 loop spans 15 amino acids. The J segment lost 2 bases and the V segment lost 1 base, leaving 2 bases of the junction unmatched. The chain's CDR3 is CASSIGGRITDTQYF. The CDR3 DNA is TGTGCCAGTAGTATAGGCGGGAGGATCACAGATACGCAGTATTTT.

The J gene is TRBJ1-6, the V gene TRBV25-1; 8 bases align to TRBD1. There are 17 residues in the CDR3. V gave up 5 bases and J gave up 0 bases; unmatched junction bases: 6. CDR1 and CDR2 (germline): MGHDK, SYGVNS. In DNA form, the CDR3 reads TGTGCCAGCAGTCCGGACAGGGCAAGCTCCTATAATTCACCCCTCCACTTT. It translates to CASSPDRASSYNSPLHF.

The CDR3 region is CASSLATGAGANVLTF. CDR3 nucleotide sequence: TGTGCCAGCAGCTTAGCGACAGGGGCTGGGGCCAACGTCCTGACTTTC. V gene TRBV7-2 combines with J gene TRBJ2-6, with 8 positions matching TRBD1. CDR1 is SGHTA and CDR2 is FQGNSA in the germline V gene. Unmatched junction bases numbered 0, after V lost 0 bases and J lost 2 bases. The CDR3 is made up of 16 amino acids.

The rearrangement joins TRBV11-2 to TRBJ2-5; possibly TRBD1 for D (5 bases). The CDR3 totals 16 residues. Trimming shortened V by 5 bases and J by 0 bases, and 16 bases separated the two germline ends. Germline assignment: CDR1 SGHAT and CDR2 FQNNGV. Written as DNA, the CDR3 is TGTGCCAGCAGCGCATCTGGACAAAAGTACCAAGAGACCCAGTACTTC. Encoded protein: CASSASGQKYQETQYF.

The V gene is TRBV5-6, the J gene TRBJ1-3; no clear D. The V end lost 1 base, the J end lost 11 bases, and 16 bases lay between the germline ends. Germline lookup yields CDR1 SGHDT and CDR2 YYEEEE. This CDR3 spans 14 amino acids. DNA for the CDR3: TGTGCCAGCAGCTTGCGGGAGGCGAGGGAGGCCATATATTTT. It encodes CASSLREAREAIYF.

The V gene is TRBV12-5, the J gene TRBJ2-3; the D is unclear. The CDR3 extends over 12 amino acids. In germline, CDR1 is LGHNT, CDR2 FRNRAP. The germline V and J ends were trimmed by 5 bases and 5 bases, with 8 bases remaining between them. CDR3 nucleotides: TGTGCTAGTGGTCCGCACGAAGATACGCAGTATTTT. Amino acids: CASGPHEDTQYF. Supplemented by reference TRBV12-5 and TRBJ2-3, the full variable domain reads DARVTQTPRHKVTEMGQEVTMRCQPILGHNTVFWYRQTMMQGLELLAYFRNRAPLDDSGMPKDRFSAEMPDATLATLKIQPSEPRDSAVYFCASGPHEDTQYFGPGTRLTVL.

V and J are TRBV6-5 and TRBJ1-5; 7 nucleotides align to TRBD1. This CDR3 comprises 15 residues. Looked up from germline, CDR1 is MNHEY and CDR2 is SVGAGI. The junction had 6 bases not matched to a gene; V was cut back by 7 bases and J by 0 bases. CDR3 sequence reads: CASMGQPNSNQPQHF. CDR3 nucleotide sequence: TGTGCCAGCATGGGACAGCCGAATAGCAATCAGCCCCAGCATTTT.

The chain carries TRBV30 and TRBJ1-6; no definite D call. CDR3 length: 15 amino acids. Germline V gene sequence: CDR1 GTSNPN, CDR2 SVGIG (reference sequence). V was clipped by 4 bases and J by 5 bases, with 15 bases between them. CDR3 sequence reads: CAWNAGVRNNSPLHF. The CDR3 DNA is TGTGCCTGGAACGCCGGAGTTCGGAATAATTCACCCCTCCACTTT. Looking up the rest from reference TRBV30 and TRBJ1-6 gives the full variable domain: SQTIHQWPATLVQPVGSPLSLECTVEGTSNPNLYWYRQAAGRGLQLLFYSVGIGQISSEVPQNLSASRPQDRQFILSSKKLLLSDSGFYLCAWNAGVRNNSPLHFGNGTRLTVT.

The rearrangement links TRBV6-4 to TRBJ2-1; 7 bases fit TRBD2. V lost 0 bases, J lost 9 bases, and 8 bases stayed unmatched. The CDR3 totals 15 residues. CDR1 and CDR2 (germline): MRHNA, SNTAGT. The CDR3 coding sequence is TGTGCCAGCAGTGACTCGGGAGCGGGAAACGGTGAGCAGTTCTTC. Its translation is CASSDSGAGNGEQFF.

The V call is TRBV4-3, the J call TRBJ2-5; perhaps TRBD2 as D (5 bases). V lost 1 base, J lost 2 bases, and 14 bases lay in between. The CDR3 contains 16 residues. The germline V gene encodes CDR1 LGHNA and CDR2 YSLEER. The CDR3 bases are TGCGCCAGCAGCCAAGGTGTCCTAGCAGAACAAGAGACCCAGTACTTC. Protein product: CASSQGVLAEQETQYF.